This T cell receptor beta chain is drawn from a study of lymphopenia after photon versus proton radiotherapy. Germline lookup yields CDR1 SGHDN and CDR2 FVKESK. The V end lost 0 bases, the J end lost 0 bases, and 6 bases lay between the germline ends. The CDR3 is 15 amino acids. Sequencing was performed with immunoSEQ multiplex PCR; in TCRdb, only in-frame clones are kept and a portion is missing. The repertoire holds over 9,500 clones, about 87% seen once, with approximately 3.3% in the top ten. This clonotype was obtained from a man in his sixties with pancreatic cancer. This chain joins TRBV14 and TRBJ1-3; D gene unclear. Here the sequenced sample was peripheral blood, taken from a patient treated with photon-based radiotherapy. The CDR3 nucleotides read TGTGCCAGCAGCCAAGATCTGGTCTCTGGAAACACCATATATTTT. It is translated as CASSQDLVSGNTIYF.